The 26 T cell receptor beta chains below come from one sample, sequenced in a study of blood T cell repertoires in COVID-19. The repertoire was sequenced with immunoSEQ multiplex PCR; TCRdb's copy has only in-frame clones and lacks some. The data show around 320,000 clones, about nine tenths seen once. The material sequenced was peripheral blood. These receptor sequences come from a woman in her 30s who had recovered from COVID-19.

In its sample, this clone was seen a few times. The chain has TRBV27 and TRBJ2-7, with D unclear. The CDR3 loop spans 14 amino acids. Germline CDR1 reads MNHEY; CDR2 reads SMNVEV (reference sequence). V lost 1 base and J 0 bases, leaving 7 bases between the germline ends. CDR3 sequence reads: CASSLLFSSYEQYF. CDR3 sequence (DNA): TGTGCCAGCAGTTTATTGTTCAGCTCCTACGAGCAGTACTTC.

This chain uses TRBV2 with TRBJ2-7; the match to TRBD1 covers 9 bases. Trimming removed 3 bases from V and 3 bases from J; junction bases left unmatched: 3. This CDR3 is built from 14 residues. Germline loops: CDR1 SNHLY, CDR2 FYNNEI. CDR3 residues: CASSESGQGYEQYF. In DNA form, the CDR3 reads TGTGCCAGCAGTGAGTCGGGACAGGGCTACGAGCAGTACTTC. Variable domain in full (rest from reference TRBV2 and TRBJ2-7): EPEVTQTPSHQVTQMGQEVILRCVPISNHLYFYWYRQILGQKVEFLVSFYNNEISEKSEIFDDQFSVERPDGSNFTLKIRSTKLEDSAMYFCASSESGQGYEQYFGPGTRLTVT.

This chain joins TRBV7-8 and TRBJ2-7; TRBD1 matches 9 bases. The V and J ends lost 3 bases and 1 base, in that order; junction bases with no gene match: 4. CDR3 length equals 15 residues. Germline values: CDR1 SGHVS, CDR2 FQNEAQ. CDR3 in amino acids: CASSLSGTGSYEQYF. Written as DNA, the CDR3 is TGTGCCAGCAGCTTGTCCGGGACAGGGTCCTACGAGCAGTACTTC. Together with reference TRBV7-8 and TRBJ2-7, the CDR3 gives the full variable domain: GAGVSQSPRYKVAKRGQDVALRCDPISGHVSLFWYQQALGQGPEFLTYFQNEAQLDKSGLPSDRFFAERPEGSVSTLKIQRTQQEDSAVYLCASSLSGTGSYEQYFGPGTRLTVT.

This rearrangement joins TRBV7-2 to TRBJ1-2, with D perhaps TRBD1 (6 bases). This CDR3 has 13 residues. Germline V lookup: CDR1 SGHTA, CDR2 FQGNSA. Trimming left V 6 bases short and J 2 bases short, with 10 bases between. CDR3 region: CASRLTGNYGYTF. The CDR3 DNA follows: TGTGCCAGCAGACTAACAGGGAACTATGGCTACACCTTC.

The V gene is TRBV12-3 or TRBV12-4, the J gene TRBJ2-1, with D possibly matching TRBD2 (6 bases). Trimming took 5 bases from V and 16 from J, leaving 15 bases between them. The CDR3 sequence is 11 residues long. As DNA, the CDR3 is TGTGCCAGCAGTACCGGGACGGGGGATTTCTTC. This codes for CASSTGTGDFF.

The V call is TRBV28, the J call TRBJ2-7, with 7 bases aligning to TRBD1. Looked up from germline, CDR1 is MDHEN and CDR2 is SYDVKM. The V segment lost 8 bases and the J segment 3 bases; nucleotides outside the gene matches: 7. The CDR3 extends over 13 amino acids. The CDR3 DNA is TGTGCCAGCCAGGGACAGCAAATCTACGAGCAGTACTTC. It codes for CASQGQQIYEQYF.

This rearrangement joins TRBV9 to TRBJ1-6; 10 bases agree with TRBD1. V shed 5 bases, J shed 10 bases, and the junction held 6 bases outside the gene matches. The CDR3 has 14 amino acids. From germline, CDR1 is SGDLS and CDR2 YYNGEE. CDR3 loop: CASSPGTGESPLHF. CDR3 in DNA: TGTGCCAGCAGTCCCGGGACAGGGGAATCACCCCTCCACTTT.

The rearrangement links TRBV6-2 or TRBV6-3 to TRBJ1-2; 9 bases map to TRBD1. The V gene's germline CDR1 is MNHEY and CDR2 SVGEGT. The CDR3 has 16 residues. Unmatched junction bases numbered 10, after V lost 5 bases and J lost 3 bases. CDR3 loop: CASSALPGQGYYGYTF. The DNA of the CDR3 is TGTGCCAGCAGTGCCCTTCCGGGACAGGGATACTATGGCTACACCTTC.

This chain links TRBV4-1 with TRBJ1-1, with a weak D call TRBD1 (6 bases). Germline V lookup: CDR1 MGHRA, CDR2 YSYEKL. Trimming cost V 7 bases and J 1 base, with 19 bases left between them. The CDR3 loop spans 16 amino acids. CDR3 DNA sequence: TGCGCCAGCACCGGACAACACGGACAGCAGAACACTGAAGCTTTCTTT. Protein sequence: CASTGQHGQQNTEAFF.

The chain couples TRBV7-8 to TRBJ2-3; TRBD2 matches 10 bases. Germline loops: CDR1 SGHVS, CDR2 FQNEAQ. V was clipped by 5 bases and J by 0 bases; unmatched bases: 5. The length of the CDR3 is 16 residues. CDR3 amino acids: CASSNQRGGSTDTQYF. The CDR3, as DNA: TGTGCCAGCAGCAATCAGCGGGGGGGAAGCACAGATACGCAGTATTTT.

The V and J genes are TRBV15 and TRBJ2-5; possibly TRBD2 for D (5 bases). There are 15 residues in the CDR3. The V gene lost 0 bases and the J gene lost 5 bases, with 13 bases spanning the gap. The germline gives CDR1 LNHNV, CDR2 YYDKDF (reference sequence). The CDR3 DNA reads as TGTGCCACCAGCAGAGATTACCGGACTCGGGAGACCCAGTACTTC. Amino acid sequence: CATSRDYRTRETQYF.

V is TRBV7-9 and J is TRBJ2-3, with TRBD2 identical over 10 bases. V was pared by 1 base and J by 2 bases, with 6 bases of the junction left unmatched. Germline V gene sequence: CDR1 SEHNR, CDR2 FQNEAQ (reference sequence). The CDR3 runs to 17 residues. For the CDR3, the DNA is TGTGCCAGCAGCTTAGGCACCAGCGGGGGGGCCACAGATACGCAGTATTTT. As protein: CASSLGTSGGATDTQYF.

V is TRBV10-3 and J is TRBJ1-3, with 7 bases matching TRBD1. After removal of 6 bases from V and 4 bases from J, the junction contained 6 bases not matched to a gene. Looked up from germline, CDR1 is ENHRY and CDR2 is SYGVKD. The CDR3 loop spans 14 amino acids. This chain's CDR3 is CAISRQGTGNTIYF. CDR3 bases: TGTGCCATCAGCCGACAGGGAACAGGAAACACCATATATTTT.

The V gene is TRBV5-4, the J gene TRBJ1-5, with D hard to call. V was cut by 0 bases and J by 6 bases, with 10 bases left in between. The germline gives CDR1 SGHNT, CDR2 YYREEE (reference sequence). The CDR3 is 14 residues long. The CDR3 DNA sequence: TGTGCCAGCAGCTTGGGGGGTGCGGGTCAGCCCCAGCATTTT. Amino acid sequence: CASSLGGAGQPQHF.

V and J are TRBV18 and TRBJ2-7; 9 bases agree with TRBD1. The CDR3 has 17 residues. Germline V lookup: CDR1 KGHSH, CDR2 LQKENI. V lost 1 base and J lost 4; bases outside the gene matches: 11. The CDR3 bases are TGTGCCAGCTCACCACGCGTCACCGGGACAGGGCCGTACGAGCAGTACTTC. This gives the protein CASSPRVTGTGPYEQYF. Based on the CDR3 plus reference TRBV18 and TRBJ2-7, the full variable domain is NAGVMQNPRHLVRRRGQEARLRCSPMKGHSHVYWYRQLPEEGLKFMVYLQKENIIDESGMPKERFSAEFPKEGPSILRIQQVVRGDSAAYFCASSPRVTGTGPYEQYFGPGTRLTVT.

This clone was counted once. V and J are TRBV19 and TRBJ2-7, with a weak D call TRBD2 (6 bases). Germline V lookup: CDR1 LNHDA, CDR2 SQIVND (reference sequence). V lost 2 bases and J lost 7, with 12 bases in between. There are 13 residues in the CDR3. In DNA form, the CDR3 reads TGTGCCAGTAGTATACGCGGGGCCCTGGAGCAGTACTTC. Translation: CASSIRGALEQYF.

The genes are TRBV11-1 and TRBJ2-1; the match to TRBD2 covers 12 bases. CDR3 size: 15 residues. CDR1 SGHAT and CDR2 FQDESV come from the germline V gene (reference sequence). V lost 4 bases to trimming and J lost 9 bases; unmatched junction nucleotides: 7. CDR3 sequence reads: CASSSTSGGIGEQFF. CDR3 bases: TGTGCCAGCAGCTCGACTAGCGGGGGTATAGGTGAGCAGTTCTTC.

The chain carries TRBV19 and TRBJ1-1; D not resolved. V was shortened by 1 base and J by 2 bases, with 8 bases between the two germline ends. The CDR3 has 14 amino acids. Germline V CDR1 and CDR2: LNHDA, SQIVND (reference sequence). The CDR3 here is CASSIASTNTEAFF. In DNA, the CDR3 is TGTGCCAGTAGTATAGCTAGTACAAACACTGAAGCTTTCTTT.

The chain uses TRBV7-2 and TRBJ1-6; TRBD1 agrees at 9 bases. Germline V gives CDR1 SGHTA, CDR2 FQGNSA. The junction had 5 bases not matched to a gene; V was cut back by 1 base and J by 7 bases. This CDR3 is built from 16 residues. Written as DNA, the CDR3 is TGTGCCAGCAGCTTAGGGGGGACAGGGTACAATTCACCCCTCCACTTT. It codes for CASSLGGTGYNSPLHF.

This clone was counted a single time. The rearrangement links TRBV11-3 to TRBJ2-7; TRBD1 is a possible D gene (6 bases). The CDR3 is made up of 15 amino acids. From germline, CDR1 is SGHNT and CDR2 YENEEA. Trimming took 1 base from V and 2 from J, leaving 12 bases between them. In nucleotides, the CDR3 is TGTGCCAGCAGCTTAGGAGACAGGAACCCCTACGAGCAGTACTTC. Translated: CASSLGDRNPYEQYF.

The chain joins TRBV12-3 or TRBV12-4 to TRBJ2-5; TRBD2 matches at 8 bases. The CDR3 runs 13 residues. V dropped 7 bases and J dropped 5; count of bases not matched to a gene: 6. The CDR3 spells CASTPGGWETQYF. Written as DNA, the CDR3 is TGTGCCAGCACCCCGGGGGGGTGGGAGACCCAGTACTTC.

J is TRBJ1-6 and V is TRBV19, with D hard to call. The CDR3 consists of 14 residues. CDR1 and CDR2 (germline): LNHDA, SQIVND (reference sequence). Trimming cost V 10 bases and J 4 bases, with 14 bases left between them. This CDR3 is CATESSRYNSPLHF. CDR3 sequence (DNA): TGTGCCACGGAGAGCTCCCGATATAATTCACCCCTCCACTTT.

This chain connects TRBV7-3 to TRBJ2-1; D gene ambiguous. This CDR3 contains 15 residues. Trimming left V 1 base short and J 0 bases short, with 7 bases between. Per the germline V gene, CDR1 is SGHTA and CDR2 is FQGTGA. In DNA form, the CDR3 reads TGTGCCAGCAGCTTAATCACGGGCTCCTACAATGAGCAGTTCTTC. Translation gives CASSLITGSYNEQFF.

This clone showed up just a few times. The chain recombines TRBV7-8 with TRBJ2-7; TRBD1 matches at 8 bases. The V gene end was trimmed by 4 bases and the J gene end by 6 bases; junction bases not matched to a gene: 5. Germline CDR1 reads SGHVS; CDR2 reads FQNEAQ. The CDR3 extends over 13 amino acids. The CDR3 bases are TGTGCCAGCAGCTCCGGACAGGGAGCCGAGCAGTACTTC. The encoded protein is CASSSGQGAEQYF.

This chain links TRBV2 with TRBJ1-1, with TRBD1 identical over 12 bases. V dropped 7 bases and J dropped 4; count of bases not matched to a gene: 10. The CDR3 consists of 16 residues. Looked up from germline, CDR1 is SNHLY and CDR2 is FYNNEI. CDR3 sequence: CASTGGQGAVGTEAFF. CDR3 nucleotides: TGTGCCAGCACGGGGGGACAGGGGGCAGTGGGCACTGAAGCTTTCTTT.

V and J are TRBV19 and TRBJ2-1; no clear D gene. The length of the CDR3 is 12 residues. CDR1 is LNHDA and CDR2 is SQIVND in the germline V gene (reference sequence). The germline V and J ends were trimmed by 3 bases and 6 bases, with 6 bases remaining between them. The CDR3 bases are TGTGCCAGTAGTATTGTTCGCAATGAGCAGTTCTTC. Its translation: CASSIVRNEQFF.